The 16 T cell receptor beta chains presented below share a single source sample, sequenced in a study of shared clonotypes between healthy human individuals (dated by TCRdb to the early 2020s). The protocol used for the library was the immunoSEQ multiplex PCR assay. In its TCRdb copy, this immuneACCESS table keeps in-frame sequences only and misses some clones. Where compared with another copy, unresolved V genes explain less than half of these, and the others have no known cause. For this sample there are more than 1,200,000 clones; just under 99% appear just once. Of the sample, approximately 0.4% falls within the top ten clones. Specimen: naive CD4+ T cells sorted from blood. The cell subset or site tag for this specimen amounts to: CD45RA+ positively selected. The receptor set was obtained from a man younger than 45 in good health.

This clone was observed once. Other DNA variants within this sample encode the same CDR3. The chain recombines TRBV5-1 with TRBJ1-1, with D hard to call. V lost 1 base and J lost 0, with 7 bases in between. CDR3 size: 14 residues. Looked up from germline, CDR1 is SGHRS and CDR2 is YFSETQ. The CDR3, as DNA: TGCGCCAGCAGCTTGACAGCTTTGAACACTGAAGCTTTCTTT. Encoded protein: CASSLTALNTEAFF.

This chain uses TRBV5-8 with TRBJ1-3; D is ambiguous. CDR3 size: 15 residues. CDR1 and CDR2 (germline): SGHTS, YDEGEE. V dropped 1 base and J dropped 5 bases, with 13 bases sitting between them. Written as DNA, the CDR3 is TGTGCCAGCAGCTTGAATGTCGCCAGGCGAAACACCATATATTTT. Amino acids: CASSLNVARRNTIYF.

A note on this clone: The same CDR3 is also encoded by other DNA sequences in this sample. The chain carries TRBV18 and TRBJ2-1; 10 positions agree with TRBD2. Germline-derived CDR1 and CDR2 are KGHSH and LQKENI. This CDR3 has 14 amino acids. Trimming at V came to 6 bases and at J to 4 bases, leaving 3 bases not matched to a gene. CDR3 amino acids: CASSPSGGYNEQFF. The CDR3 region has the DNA TGTGCCAGCTCCCCTAGCGGGGGTTACAATGAGCAGTTCTTC.

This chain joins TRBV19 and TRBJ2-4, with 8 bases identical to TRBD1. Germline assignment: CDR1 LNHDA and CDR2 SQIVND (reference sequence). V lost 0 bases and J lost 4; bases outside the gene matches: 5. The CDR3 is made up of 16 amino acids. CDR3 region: CASSIDPTGAKNIQYF. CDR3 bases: TGTGCCAGTAGTATAGATCCGACAGGGGCGAAAAACATTCAGTACTTC. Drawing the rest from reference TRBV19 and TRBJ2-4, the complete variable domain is DGGITQSPKYLFRKEGQNVTLSCEQNLNHDAMYWYRQDPGQGLRLIYYSQIVNDFQKGDIAEGYSVSREKKESFPLTVTSAQKNPTAFYLCASSIDPTGAKNIQYFGAGTRLSVL.

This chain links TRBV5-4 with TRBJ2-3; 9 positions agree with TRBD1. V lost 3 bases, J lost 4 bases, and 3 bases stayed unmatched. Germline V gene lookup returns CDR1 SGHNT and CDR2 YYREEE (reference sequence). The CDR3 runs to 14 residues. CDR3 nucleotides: TGTGCCAGCAGCTCGCGACAGGGGGCAGATACGCAGTATTTT. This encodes CASSSRQGADTQYF. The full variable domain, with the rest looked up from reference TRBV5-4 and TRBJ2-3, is ETGVTQSPTHLIKTRGQQVTLRCSSQSGHNTVSWYQQALGQGPQFIFQYYREEENGRGNFPPRFSGLQFPNYSSELNVNALELDDSALYLCASSSRQGADTQYFGPGTRLTVL.

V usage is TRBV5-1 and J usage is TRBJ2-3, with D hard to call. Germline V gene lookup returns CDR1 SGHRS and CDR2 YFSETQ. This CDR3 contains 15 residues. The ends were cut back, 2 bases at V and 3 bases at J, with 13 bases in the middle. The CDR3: CASSFPGSRTDTQYF. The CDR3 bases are TGCGCCAGCAGCTTTCCCGGGTCACGGACAGATACGCAGTATTTT.

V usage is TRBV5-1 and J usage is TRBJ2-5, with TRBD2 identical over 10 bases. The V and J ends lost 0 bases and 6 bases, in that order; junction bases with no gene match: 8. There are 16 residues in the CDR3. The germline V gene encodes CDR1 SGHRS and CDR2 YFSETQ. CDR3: CASSLEASGSGKTQYF. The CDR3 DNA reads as TGCGCCAGCAGCTTGGAGGCTAGCGGGAGCGGCAAGACCCAGTACTTC.

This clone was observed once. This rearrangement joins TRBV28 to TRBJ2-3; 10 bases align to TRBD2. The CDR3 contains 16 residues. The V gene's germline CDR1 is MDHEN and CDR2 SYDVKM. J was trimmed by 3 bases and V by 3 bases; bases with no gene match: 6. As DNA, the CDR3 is TGTGCCAGCAGTTTTTCAGCGGGAGGGTTTACAGATACGCAGTATTTT. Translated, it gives CASSFSAGGFTDTQYF.

CDR3: CASTLQEISEAFF. The CDR3 nucleotides are TGTGCCAGCACGTTGCAGGAAATCTCTGAAGCTTTCTTT. The chain uses TRBV6-1 and TRBJ1-1, with D hard to call. The CDR3 is 13 amino acids. V lost 7 bases and J 6 bases, leaving 15 bases between the germline ends. Per germline, CDR1 MNHNS and CDR2 SASEGT.

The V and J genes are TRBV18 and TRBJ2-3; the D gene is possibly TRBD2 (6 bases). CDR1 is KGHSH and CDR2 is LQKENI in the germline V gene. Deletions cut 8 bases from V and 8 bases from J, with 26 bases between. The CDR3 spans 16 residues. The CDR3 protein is CASDTMRGLIVGTQYF. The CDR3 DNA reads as TGTGCCAGCGACACCATGCGGGGACTGATCGTTGGTACGCAGTATTTT. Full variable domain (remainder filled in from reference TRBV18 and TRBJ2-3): NAGVMQNPRHLVRRRGQEARLRCSPMKGHSHVYWYRQLPEEGLKFMVYLQKENIIDESGMPKERFSAEFPKEGPSILRIQQVVRGDSAAYFCASDTMRGLIVGTQYFGPGTRLTVL.

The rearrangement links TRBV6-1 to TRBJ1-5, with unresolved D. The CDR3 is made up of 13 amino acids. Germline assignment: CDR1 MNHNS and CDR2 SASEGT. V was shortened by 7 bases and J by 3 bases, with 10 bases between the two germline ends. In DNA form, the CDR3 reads TGTGCCAGCATCGCAGGTACCAATCAGCCCCAGCATTTT. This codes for CASIAGTNQPQHF.

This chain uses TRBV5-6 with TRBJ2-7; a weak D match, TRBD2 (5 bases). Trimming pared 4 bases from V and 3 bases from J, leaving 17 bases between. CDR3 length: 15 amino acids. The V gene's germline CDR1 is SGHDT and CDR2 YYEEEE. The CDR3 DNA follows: TGTGCCAGCAGCCCCCGAACCGGGGTGAGCTACGAGCAGTACTTC. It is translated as CASSPRTGVSYEQYF.

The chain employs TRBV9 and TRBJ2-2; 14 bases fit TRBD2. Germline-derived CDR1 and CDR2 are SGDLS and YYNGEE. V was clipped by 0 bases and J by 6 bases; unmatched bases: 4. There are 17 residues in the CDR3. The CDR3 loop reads CASSVGLAGGPSGELFF. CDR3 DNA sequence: TGTGCCAGCAGCGTAGGACTAGCGGGAGGGCCCTCCGGGGAGCTGTTTTTT.

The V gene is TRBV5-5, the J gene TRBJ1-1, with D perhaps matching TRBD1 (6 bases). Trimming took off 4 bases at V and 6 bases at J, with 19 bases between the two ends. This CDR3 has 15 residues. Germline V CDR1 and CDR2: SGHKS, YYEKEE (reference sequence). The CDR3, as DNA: TGTGCCAGCAGCCCCAGGGTAGCCGGGGGCGCTGAAGCTTTCTTT. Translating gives CASSPRVAGGAEAFF.

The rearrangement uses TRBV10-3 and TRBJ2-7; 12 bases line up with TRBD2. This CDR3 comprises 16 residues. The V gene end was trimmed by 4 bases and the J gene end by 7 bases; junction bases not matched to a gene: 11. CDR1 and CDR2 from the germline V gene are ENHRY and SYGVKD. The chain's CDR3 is CAISVGLAGLIREQYF. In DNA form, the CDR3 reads TGTGCCATCAGTGTGGGACTAGCGGGCCTCATTCGGGAGCAGTACTTC.

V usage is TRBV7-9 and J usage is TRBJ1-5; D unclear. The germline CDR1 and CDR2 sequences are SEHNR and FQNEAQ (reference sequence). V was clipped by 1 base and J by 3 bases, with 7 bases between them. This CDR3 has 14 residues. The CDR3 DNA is TGTGCCAGCAGCTTAGGAGAACCCAATCAGCCCCAGCATTTT. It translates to CASSLGEPNQPQHF.